This entry concerns a single T cell receptor (beta chain). Its antigen is unidentified. The junction shows a germline mismatch at one end, possibly a read error. The data derive from a study of CD4 T cells in relation to SARS-CoV-2 and coronaviruses. Study-wide points: About 65% of donors had memory CD4+ clonotypes crossrecognizing SARS-CoV-2 and common cold coronavirus spike.

Naive and memory CD4+ T cell DNA was deep-sequenced without culture. Sequencing was performed with immunoSEQ multiplex PCR; in TCRdb, only in-frame clones are kept and a portion is missing. The repertoire includes 60,000 to 85,000 clones, over 90% of them detected once, and approximately 0.2% sits in the top ten. The CDR3 runs to 15 residues. Germline CDR1 MNHEY, CDR2 SMNVEV (reference sequence). The unexposed donors gave CD4+ T cells in 2011-2018, prior to COVID-19. The V call is TRBV27, the J call TRBJ2-1, with 7 positions matching TRBD2. This sequence originates from a human donor in good health. The sample was naive CD4+ T cells from PBMCs. Subset: naive CD4+ T cells isolated by negative enrichment. Written as DNA, the CDR3 is TGTGCCATCAGTAGCGGGCGCTCGTCCTACAATGAGCAGTTCTTC. Its protein product is CAISSGRSSYNEQFF.